What follows describes a single T cell receptor (beta chain). Its antigen remains unknown. This sample was included in a study of CD8+ T cells in alopecia areata. As for the study in general: Treatment of the treated patients consisted of oral tofacitinib, 5 to 10 mg twice daily. Patients remained on tofacitinib for 6 to 18 months and then went 6 months without it. Points from the study as a whole: Patients shared TCRs less clearly than mice did, possibly owing to HLA. Normal scalp had lower clonality than lesional scalp, with alopecia totalis/universalis lesions showing this most strongly.

Extracted RNA was reverse transcribed, and the resulting cDNA served as sequencing template. Assay used: immunoSEQ multiplex PCR; TCRdb lists only in-frame clones, some missing. The table has fewer than 200,000 clones, approximately 59% seen once. The CDR3 loop spans 12 amino acids. Trimming stripped 8 bases from V and 7 bases from J, with 12 bases between. CDR1 GTSNPN and CDR2 SVGIG come from the germline V gene (reference sequence). The rearrangement joins TRBV30 to TRBJ1-6; D possibly corresponds to TRBD1 (6 bases). Source: CD4+ T cells sorted from blood, taken at week 0. This receptor was taken from a human donor with alopecia areata. CDR3 coding DNA: TGTGCCGGACAGATCTCGAATTCACCCCTCCACTTT. Its translation: CAGQISNSPLHF.